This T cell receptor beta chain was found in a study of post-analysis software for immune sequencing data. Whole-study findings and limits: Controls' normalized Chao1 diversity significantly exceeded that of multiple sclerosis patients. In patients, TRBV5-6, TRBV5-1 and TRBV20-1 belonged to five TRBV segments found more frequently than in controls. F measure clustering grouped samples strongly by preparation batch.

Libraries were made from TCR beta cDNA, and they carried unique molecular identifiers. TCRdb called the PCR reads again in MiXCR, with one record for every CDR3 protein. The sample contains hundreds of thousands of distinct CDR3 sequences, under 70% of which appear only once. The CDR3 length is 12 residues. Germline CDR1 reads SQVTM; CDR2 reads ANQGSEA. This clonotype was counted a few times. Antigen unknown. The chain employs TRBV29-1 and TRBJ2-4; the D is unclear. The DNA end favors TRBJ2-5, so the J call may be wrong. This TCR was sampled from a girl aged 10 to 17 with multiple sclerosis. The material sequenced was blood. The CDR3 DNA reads TGCAGTGGACGGTTTCGGGTAGAGACCCAGTACTTC. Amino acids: CSGRFRVETQYF.